This TCR beta chain originates from a study of T cells after yellow fever vaccination. V shed 1 base, J shed 6 bases, and the junction held 3 bases outside the gene matches. The CDR3 is 13 amino acids. Germline CDR1 reads SGHRS; CDR2 reads YFSETQ. This clonotype was seen many times. Its antigen is not identified. 5'RACE template switching produced TCR cDNA carrying a universal primer site and UMIs. One entry per CDR3 protein, called by TCRdb with MiXCR from the 5' RACE reads. The top ten clones hold just under 3% of a sample with about 170,000 distinct CDR3 sequences, 5.5% to 8% of them seen once. Study conclusions and caveats: Clonotypes shared by both compartments, CD4 and CD8, made up a small share.

Source: CD4+ T cells sorted from PBMCs, taken on the day of the first yellow fever vaccination. The V call is TRBV5-1, the J call TRBJ1-2; 7 positions agree with TRBD1. The source of this sequence is a young man who received the YFV17D yellow fever vaccine. The CDR3, as DNA: TGCGCCAGCAGCTTGAGACAGGGTGATGGCTACACCTTC. Translating gives CASSLRQGDGYTF.